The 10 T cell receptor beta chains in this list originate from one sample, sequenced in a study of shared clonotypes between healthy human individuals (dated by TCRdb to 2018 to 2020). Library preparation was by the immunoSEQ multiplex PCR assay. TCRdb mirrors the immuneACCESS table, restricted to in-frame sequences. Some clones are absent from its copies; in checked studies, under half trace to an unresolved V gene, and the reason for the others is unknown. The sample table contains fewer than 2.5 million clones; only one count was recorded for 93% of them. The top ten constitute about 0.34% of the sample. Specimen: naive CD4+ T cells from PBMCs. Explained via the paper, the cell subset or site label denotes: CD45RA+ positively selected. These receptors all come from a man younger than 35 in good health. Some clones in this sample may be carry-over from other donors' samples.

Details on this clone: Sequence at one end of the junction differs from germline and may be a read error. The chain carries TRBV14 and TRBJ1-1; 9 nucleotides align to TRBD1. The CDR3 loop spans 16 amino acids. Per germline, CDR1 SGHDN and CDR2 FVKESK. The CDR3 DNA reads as TGTGCCAGCACCCAAGGGACAGGGTCGTATGGAACTGAAGCTTTCTTT. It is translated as CASTQGTGSYGTEAFF.

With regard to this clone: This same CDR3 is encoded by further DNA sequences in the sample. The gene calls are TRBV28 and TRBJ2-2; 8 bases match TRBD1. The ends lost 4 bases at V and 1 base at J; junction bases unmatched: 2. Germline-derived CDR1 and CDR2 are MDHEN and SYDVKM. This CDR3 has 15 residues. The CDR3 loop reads CASSSTGENTGELFF. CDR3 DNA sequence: TGTGCCAGCAGTTCGACAGGGGAGAACACCGGGGAGCTGTTTTTT.

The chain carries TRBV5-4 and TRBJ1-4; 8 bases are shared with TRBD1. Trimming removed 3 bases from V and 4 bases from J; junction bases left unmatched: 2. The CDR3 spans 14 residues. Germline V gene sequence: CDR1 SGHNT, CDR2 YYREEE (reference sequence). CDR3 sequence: CASSYRGGNEKLFF. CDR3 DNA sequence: TGTGCCAGCAGCTACAGGGGGGGTAATGAAAAACTGTTTTTT.

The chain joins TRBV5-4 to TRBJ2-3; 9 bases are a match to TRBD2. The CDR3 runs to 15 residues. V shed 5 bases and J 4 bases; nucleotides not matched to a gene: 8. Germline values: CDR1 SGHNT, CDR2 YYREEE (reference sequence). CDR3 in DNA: TGTGCCAGCAGGCCACCGGGACTAGCTCCAGATACGCAGTATTTT. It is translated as CASRPPGLAPDTQYF. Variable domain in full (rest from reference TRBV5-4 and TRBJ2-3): ETGVTQSPTHLIKTRGQQVTLRCSSQSGHNTVSWYQQALGQGPQFIFQYYREEENGRGNFPPRFSGLQFPNYSSELNVNALELDDSALYLCASRPPGLAPDTQYFGPGTRLTVL.

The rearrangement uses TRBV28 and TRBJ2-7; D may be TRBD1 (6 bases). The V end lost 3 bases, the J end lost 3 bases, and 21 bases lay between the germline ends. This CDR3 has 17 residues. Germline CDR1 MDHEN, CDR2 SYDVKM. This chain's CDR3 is CASSFLVLGTSLYEQYF. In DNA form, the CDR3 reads TGTGCCAGCAGTTTTCTCGTGCTCGGGACAAGTCTCTACGAGCAGTACTTC.

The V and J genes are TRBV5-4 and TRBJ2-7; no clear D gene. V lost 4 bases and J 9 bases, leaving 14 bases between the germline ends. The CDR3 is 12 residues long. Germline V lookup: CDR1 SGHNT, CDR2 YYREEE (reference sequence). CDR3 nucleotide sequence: TGTGCCAGCAGCCAGCTATCTAATCGGCAGTACTTC. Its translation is CASSQLSNRQYF.

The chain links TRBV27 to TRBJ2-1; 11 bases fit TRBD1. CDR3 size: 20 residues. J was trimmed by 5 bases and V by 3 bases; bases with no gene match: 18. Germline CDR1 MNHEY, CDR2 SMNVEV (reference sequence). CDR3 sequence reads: CASSFFAPGQGVTPDNEQFF. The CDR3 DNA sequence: TGTGCCAGCAGTTTTTTCGCCCCGGGACAGGGGGTCACACCCGACAATGAGCAGTTCTTC.

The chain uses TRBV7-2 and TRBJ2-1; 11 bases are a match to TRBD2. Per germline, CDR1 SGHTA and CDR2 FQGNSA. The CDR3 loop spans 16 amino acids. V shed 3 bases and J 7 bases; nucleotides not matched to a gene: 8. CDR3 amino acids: CASSLTSGMFRNEQFF. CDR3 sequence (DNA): TGTGCCAGCAGCTTGACTAGCGGGATGTTTAGGAATGAGCAGTTCTTC.

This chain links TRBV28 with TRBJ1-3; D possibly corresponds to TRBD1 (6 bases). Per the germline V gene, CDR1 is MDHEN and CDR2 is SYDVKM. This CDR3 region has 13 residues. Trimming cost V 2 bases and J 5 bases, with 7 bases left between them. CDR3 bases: TGTGCCAGCAGTTTAAGGGACAGAAACACCATATATTTT. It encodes CASSLRDRNTIYF.

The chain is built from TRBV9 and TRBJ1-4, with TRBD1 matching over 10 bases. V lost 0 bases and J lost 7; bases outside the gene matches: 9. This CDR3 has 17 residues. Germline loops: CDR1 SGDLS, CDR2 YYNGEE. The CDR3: CASSVGPSGTGVEKLFF. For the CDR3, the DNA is TGTGCCAGCAGCGTAGGCCCGAGTGGGACAGGGGTTGAAAAACTGTTTTTT.